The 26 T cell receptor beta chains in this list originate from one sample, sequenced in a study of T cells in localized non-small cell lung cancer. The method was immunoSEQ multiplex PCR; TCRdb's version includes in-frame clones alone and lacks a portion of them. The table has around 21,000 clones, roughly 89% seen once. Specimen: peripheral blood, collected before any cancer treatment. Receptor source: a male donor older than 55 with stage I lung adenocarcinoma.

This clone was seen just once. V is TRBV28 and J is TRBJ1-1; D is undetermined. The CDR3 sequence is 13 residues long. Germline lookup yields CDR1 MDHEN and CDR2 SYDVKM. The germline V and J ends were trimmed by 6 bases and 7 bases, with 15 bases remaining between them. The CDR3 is CASSLAWAGEAFF. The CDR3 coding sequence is TGTGCCAGCAGCCTAGCTTGGGCGGGTGAAGCTTTCTTT.

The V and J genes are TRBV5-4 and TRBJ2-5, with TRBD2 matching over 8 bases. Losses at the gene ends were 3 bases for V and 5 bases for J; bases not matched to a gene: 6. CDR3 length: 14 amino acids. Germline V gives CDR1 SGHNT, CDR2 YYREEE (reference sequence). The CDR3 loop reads CASSSGLDGETQYF. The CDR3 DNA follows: TGTGCCAGCAGCTCGGGACTAGATGGGGAGACCCAGTACTTC.

DNA for the CDR3: TGTGCCAGCAGTTCCCGAATGACTAGCGGGGTTGAGACCCAGTACTTC. Translated: CASSSRMTSGVETQYF. The rearrangement joins TRBV27 to TRBJ2-5, with TRBD2 identical over 11 bases. This CDR3 has 16 amino acids. The junction had 9 bases not matched to a gene; V was cut back by 4 bases and J by 5 bases. Germline V CDR1 and CDR2: MNHEY, SMNVEV (reference sequence).

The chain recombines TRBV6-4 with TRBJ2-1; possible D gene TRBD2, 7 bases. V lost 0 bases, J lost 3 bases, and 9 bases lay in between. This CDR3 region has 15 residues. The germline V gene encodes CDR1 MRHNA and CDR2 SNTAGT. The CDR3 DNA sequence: TGTGCCAGCAGTGACTCGGGGGGGCTCTACAATGAGCAGTTCTTC. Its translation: CASSDSGGLYNEQFF.

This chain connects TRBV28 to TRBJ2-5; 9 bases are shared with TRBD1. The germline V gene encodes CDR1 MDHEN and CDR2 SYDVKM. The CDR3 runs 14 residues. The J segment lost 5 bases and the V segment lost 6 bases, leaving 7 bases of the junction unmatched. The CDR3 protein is CASRKQGARETQYF. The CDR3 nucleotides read TGTGCCAGCAGAAAACAGGGGGCGCGGGAGACCCAGTACTTC. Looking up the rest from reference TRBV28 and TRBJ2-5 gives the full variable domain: DVKVTQSSRYLVKRTGEKVFLECVQDMDHENMFWYRQDPGLGLRLIYFSYDVKMKEKGDIPEGYSVSREKKERFSLILESASTNQTSMYLCASRKQGARETQYFGPGTRLLVL.

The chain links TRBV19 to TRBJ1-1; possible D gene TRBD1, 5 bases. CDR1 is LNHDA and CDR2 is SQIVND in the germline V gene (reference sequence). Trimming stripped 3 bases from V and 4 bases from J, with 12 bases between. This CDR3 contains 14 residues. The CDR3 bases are TGTGCCAGTAGTATCGGGACCGGCAGCACTGAAGCTTTCTTT. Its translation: CASSIGTGSTEAFF.

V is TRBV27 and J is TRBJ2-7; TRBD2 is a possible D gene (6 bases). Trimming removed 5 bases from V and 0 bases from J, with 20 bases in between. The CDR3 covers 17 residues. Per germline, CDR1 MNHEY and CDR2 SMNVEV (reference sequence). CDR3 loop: CASSKSFRDSSSYEQYF. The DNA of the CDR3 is TGTGCCAGCAGTAAATCCTTCCGGGACTCCAGCTCCTACGAGCAGTACTTC.

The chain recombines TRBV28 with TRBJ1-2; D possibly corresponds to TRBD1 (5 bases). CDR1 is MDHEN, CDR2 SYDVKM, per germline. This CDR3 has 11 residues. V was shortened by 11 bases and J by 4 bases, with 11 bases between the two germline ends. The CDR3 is CAAGEVYGYTF. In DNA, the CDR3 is TGTGCCGCGGGGGAAGTCTATGGCTACACCTTC.

The CDR3 spells CASSPTENTEAFF. The CDR3 region has the DNA TGTGCCAGCTCACCCACAGAAAACACTGAAGCTTTCTTT. The chain is built from TRBV18 and TRBJ1-1; the D is unclear. With 3 bases removed from V and 2 bases from J, the gap between germline ends came to 7 bases. This CDR3 contains 13 residues. The germline CDR1 and CDR2 sequences are KGHSH and LQKENI.

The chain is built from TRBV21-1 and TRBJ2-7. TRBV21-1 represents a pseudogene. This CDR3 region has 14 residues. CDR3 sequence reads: CASSNCCRDYEQYF. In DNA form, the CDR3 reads TGTGCCAGCAGCAACTGTTGCCGTGACTACGAGCAGTACTTC.

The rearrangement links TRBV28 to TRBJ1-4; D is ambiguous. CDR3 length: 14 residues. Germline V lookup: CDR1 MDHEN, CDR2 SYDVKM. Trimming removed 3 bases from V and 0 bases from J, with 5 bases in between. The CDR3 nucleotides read TGTGCCAGCAGTTTCGGGGCAACTAATGAAAAACTGTTTTTT. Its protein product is CASSFGATNEKLFF.

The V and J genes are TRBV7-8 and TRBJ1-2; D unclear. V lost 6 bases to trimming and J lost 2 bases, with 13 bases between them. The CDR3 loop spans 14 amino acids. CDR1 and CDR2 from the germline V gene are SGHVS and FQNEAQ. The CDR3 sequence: CASSPSTVNYGYTF. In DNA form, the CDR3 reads TGTGCCAGCAGTCCATCGACGGTGAACTATGGCTACACCTTC.

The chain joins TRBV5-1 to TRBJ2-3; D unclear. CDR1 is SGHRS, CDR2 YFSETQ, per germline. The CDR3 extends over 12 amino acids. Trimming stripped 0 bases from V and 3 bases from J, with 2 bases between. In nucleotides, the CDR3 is TGCGCCAGCAGCTTGGATACAGATACGCAGTATTTT. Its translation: CASSLDTDTQYF.

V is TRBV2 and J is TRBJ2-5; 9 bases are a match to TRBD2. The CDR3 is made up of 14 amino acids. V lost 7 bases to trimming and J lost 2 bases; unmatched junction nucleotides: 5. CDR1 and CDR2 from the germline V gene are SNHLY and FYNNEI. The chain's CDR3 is CASIRAGGQETQYF. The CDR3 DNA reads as TGTGCCAGCATAAGAGCGGGAGGACAAGAGACCCAGTACTTC. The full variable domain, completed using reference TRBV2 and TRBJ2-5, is EPEVTQTPSHQVTQMGQEVILRCVPISNHLYFYWYRQILGQKVEFLVSFYNNEISEKSEIFDDQFSVERPDGSNFTLKIRSTKLEDSAMYFCASIRAGGQETQYFGPGTRLLVL.

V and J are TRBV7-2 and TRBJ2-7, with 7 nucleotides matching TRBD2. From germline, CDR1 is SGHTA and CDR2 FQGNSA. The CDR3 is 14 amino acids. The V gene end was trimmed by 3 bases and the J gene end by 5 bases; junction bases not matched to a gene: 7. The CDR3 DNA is TGTGCCAGCAGCTTCTCGCGGGAGAAAAACGAGCAGTACTTC. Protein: CASSFSREKNEQYF.

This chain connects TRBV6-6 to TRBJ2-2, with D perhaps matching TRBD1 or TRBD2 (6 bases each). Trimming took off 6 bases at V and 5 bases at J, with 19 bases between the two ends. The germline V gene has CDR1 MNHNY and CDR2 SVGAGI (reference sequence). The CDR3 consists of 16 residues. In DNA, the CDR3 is TGTGCCAGCAGGGGGGGACAACCTCAGGGGACCGGGGAGCTGTTTTTT. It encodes CASRGGQPQGTGELFF.

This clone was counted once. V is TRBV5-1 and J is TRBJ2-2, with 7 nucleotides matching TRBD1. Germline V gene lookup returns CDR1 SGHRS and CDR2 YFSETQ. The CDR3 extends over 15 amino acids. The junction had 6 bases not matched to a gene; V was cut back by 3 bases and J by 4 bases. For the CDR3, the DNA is TGCGCCAGCAGCTCCGGACAGGCCCTCACCGGGGAGCTGTTTTTT. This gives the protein CASSSGQALTGELFF.

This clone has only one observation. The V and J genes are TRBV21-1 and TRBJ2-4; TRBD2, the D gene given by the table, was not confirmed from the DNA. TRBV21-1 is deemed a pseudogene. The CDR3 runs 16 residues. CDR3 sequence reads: CASIPRQTQGDSPQYF. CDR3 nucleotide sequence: TGTGCCAGCATCCCTCGACAGACTCAAGGGGACTCGCCTCAGTACTTC.

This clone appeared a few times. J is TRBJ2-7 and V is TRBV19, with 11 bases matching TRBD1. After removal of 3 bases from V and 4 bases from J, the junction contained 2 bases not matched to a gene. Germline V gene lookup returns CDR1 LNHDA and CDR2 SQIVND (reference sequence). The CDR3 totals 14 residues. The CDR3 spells CASSIGQGAYEQYF. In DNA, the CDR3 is TGTGCCAGTAGTATTGGACAGGGGGCGTACGAGCAGTACTTC.

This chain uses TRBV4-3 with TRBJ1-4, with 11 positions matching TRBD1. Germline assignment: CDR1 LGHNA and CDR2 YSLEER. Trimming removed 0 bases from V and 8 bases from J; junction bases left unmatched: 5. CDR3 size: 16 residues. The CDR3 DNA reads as TGCGCCAGCAGCCAAGACGGCGGACAGGGGGCAGAAAAACTGTTTTTT. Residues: CASSQDGGQGAEKLFF.

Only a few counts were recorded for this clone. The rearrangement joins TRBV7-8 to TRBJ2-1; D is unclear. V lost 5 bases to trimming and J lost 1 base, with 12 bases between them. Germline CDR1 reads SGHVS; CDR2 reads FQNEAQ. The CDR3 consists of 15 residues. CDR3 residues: CASSPRVNSYNEQFF. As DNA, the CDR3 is TGTGCCAGCAGCCCTCGCGTTAATTCCTACAATGAGCAGTTCTTC. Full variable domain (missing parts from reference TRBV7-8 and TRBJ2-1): GAGVSQSPRYKVAKRGQDVALRCDPISGHVSLFWYQQALGQGPEFLTYFQNEAQLDKSGLPSDRFFAERPEGSVSTLKIQRTQQEDSAVYLCASSPRVNSYNEQFFGPGTRLTVL.

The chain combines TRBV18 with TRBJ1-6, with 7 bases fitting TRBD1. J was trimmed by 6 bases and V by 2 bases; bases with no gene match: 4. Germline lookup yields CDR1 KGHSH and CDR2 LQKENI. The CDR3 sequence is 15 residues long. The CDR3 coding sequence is TGTGCCAGCTCACCAGACAGGGTGACTAATTCACCCCTCCACTTT. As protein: CASSPDRVTNSPLHF.

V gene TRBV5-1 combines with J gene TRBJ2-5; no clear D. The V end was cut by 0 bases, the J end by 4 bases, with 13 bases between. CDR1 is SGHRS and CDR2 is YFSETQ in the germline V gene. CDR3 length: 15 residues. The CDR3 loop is CASSLEGIGRETQYF. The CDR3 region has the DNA TGCGCCAGCAGCTTGGAGGGCATAGGCCGAGAGACCCAGTACTTC.

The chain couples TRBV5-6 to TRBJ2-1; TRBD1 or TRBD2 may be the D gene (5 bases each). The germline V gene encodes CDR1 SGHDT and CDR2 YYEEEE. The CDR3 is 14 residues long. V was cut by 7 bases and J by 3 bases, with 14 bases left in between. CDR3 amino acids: CASGSRDDYNEQFF. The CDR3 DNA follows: TGTGCCAGCGGCTCCCGGGACGACTACAATGAGCAGTTCTTC.

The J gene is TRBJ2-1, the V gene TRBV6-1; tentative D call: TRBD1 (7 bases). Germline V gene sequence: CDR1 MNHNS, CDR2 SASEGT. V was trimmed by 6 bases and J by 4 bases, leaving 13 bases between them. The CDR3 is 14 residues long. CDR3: CASSQGGTYNEQFF. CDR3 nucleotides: TGTGCCAGCAGCCAGGGGGGAACTTACAATGAGCAGTTCTTC.

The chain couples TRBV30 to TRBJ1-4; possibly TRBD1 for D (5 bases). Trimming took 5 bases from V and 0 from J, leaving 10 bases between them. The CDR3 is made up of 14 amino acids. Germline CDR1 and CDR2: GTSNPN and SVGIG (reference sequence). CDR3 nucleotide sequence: TGTGCCTGGGCGGAGGGGTCAACTAATGAAAAACTGTTTTTT. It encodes CAWAEGSTNEKLFF. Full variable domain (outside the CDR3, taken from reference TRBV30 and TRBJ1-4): SQTIHQWPATLVQPVGSPLSLECTVEGTSNPNLYWYRQAAGRGLQLLFYSVGIGQISSEVPQNLSASRPQDRQFILSSKKLLLSDSGFYLCAWAEGSTNEKLFFGSGTQLSVL.